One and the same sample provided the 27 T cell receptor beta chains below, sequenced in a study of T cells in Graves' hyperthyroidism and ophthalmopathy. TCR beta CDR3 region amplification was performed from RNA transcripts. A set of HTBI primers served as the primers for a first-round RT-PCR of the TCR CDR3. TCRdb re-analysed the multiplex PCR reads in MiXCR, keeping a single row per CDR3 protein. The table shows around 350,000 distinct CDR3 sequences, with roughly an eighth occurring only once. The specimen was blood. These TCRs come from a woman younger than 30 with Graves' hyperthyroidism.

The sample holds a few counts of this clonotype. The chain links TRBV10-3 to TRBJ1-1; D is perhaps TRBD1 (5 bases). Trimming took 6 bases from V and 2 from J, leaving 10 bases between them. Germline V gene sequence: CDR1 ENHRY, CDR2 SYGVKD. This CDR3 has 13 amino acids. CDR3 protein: CAISATVNTEAFF. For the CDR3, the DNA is TGTGCCATCAGCGCGACAGTTAACACTGAAGCTTTCTTT.

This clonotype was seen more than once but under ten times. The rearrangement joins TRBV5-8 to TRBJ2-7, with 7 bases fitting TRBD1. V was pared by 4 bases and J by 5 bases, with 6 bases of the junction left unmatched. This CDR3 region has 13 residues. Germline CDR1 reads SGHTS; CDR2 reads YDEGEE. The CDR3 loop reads CASSRQGPDEQYF. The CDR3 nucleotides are TGTGCCAGCAGCCGACAGGGTCCCGACGAGCAGTACTTC.

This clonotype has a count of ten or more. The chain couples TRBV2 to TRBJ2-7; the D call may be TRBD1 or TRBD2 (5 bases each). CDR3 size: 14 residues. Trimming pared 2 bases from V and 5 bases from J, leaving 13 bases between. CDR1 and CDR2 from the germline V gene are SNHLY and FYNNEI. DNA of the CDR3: TGTGCCAGCAGTGAACAAGGGGTTAGCGACGAGCAGTACTTC. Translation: CASSEQGVSDEQYF.

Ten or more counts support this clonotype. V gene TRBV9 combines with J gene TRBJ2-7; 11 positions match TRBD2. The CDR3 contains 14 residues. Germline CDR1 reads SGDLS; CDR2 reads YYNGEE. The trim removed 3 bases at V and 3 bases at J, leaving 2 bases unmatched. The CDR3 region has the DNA TGTGCCAGCAGCGCGGGACTAGCGGACTACGAGCAGTACTTC. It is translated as CASSAGLADYEQYF.

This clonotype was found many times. CDR3 in DNA: TGTGCCAGCAGTCCTATGGACAGGGTGACCAATCAGCCCCAGCATTTT. As protein: CASSPMDRVTNQPQHF. The J gene is TRBJ1-5, the V gene TRBV6-1; 8 nucleotides match TRBD1. V was pared by 5 bases and J by 3 bases, with 9 bases of the junction left unmatched. The CDR3 runs 16 residues. The V gene's germline CDR1 is MNHNS and CDR2 SASEGT.

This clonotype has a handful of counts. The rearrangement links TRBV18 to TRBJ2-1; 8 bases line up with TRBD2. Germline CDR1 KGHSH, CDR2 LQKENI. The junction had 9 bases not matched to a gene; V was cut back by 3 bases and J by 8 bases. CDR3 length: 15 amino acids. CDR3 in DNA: TGTGCCAGCTCACCCTACGGGGGGGCCTCGGATGAGCAGTTCTTC. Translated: CASSPYGGASDEQFF.

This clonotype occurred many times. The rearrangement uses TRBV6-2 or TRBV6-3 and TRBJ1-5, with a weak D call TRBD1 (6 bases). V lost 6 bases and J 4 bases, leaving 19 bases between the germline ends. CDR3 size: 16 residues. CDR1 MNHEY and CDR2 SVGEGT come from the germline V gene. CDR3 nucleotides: TGTGCCAGCAGCAGCGGACAGTTCTTATTTAATCAGCCCCAGCATTTT. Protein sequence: CASSSGQFLFNQPQHF.

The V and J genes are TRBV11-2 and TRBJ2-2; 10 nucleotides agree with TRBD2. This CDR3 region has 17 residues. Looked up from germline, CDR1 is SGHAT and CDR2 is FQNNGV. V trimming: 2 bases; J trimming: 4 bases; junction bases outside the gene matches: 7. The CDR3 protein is CASSLHPGLASTGELFF. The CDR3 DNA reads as TGTGCCAGCAGCTTACATCCGGGACTAGCGAGCACCGGGGAGCTGTTTTTT.

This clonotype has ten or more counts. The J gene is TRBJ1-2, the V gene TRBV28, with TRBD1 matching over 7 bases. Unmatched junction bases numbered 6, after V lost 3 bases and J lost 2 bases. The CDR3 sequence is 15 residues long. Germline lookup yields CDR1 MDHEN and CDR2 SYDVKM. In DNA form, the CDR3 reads TGTGCCAGCAGTTTCGGAGGACAGGAAAACTATGGCTACACCTTC. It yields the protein CASSFGGQENYGYTF.

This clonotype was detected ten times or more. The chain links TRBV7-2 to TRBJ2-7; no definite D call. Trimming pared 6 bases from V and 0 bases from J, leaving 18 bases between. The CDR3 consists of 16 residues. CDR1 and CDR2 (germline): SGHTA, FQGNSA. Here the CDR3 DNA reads TGTGCCAGCAGACTACTGGGCCAGGCGAGCTCCTACGAGCAGTACTTC. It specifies CASRLLGQASSYEQYF.

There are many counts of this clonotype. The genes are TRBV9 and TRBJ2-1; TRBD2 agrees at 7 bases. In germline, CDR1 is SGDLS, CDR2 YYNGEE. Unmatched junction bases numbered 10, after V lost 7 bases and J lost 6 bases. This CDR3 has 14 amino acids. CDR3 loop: CASSVGGRANEQFF. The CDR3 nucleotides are TGTGCCAGCTCCGTGGGAGGGAGGGCCAATGAGCAGTTCTTC.

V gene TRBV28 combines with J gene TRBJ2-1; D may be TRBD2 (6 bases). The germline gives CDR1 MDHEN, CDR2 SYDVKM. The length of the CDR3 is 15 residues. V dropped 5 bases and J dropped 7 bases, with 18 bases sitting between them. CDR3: CASSMSGTPGNEQFF. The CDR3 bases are TGTGCCAGCAGTATGTCCGGGACTCCGGGGAATGAGCAGTTCTTC.

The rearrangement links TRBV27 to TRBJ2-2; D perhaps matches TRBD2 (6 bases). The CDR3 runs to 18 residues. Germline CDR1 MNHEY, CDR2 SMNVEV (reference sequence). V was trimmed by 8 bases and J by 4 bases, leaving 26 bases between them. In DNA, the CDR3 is TGTGCCAGCCGATCTTACCTCCGGGACTCTGGGGTCACCGGGGAGCTGTTTTTT. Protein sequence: CASRSYLRDSGVTGELFF.

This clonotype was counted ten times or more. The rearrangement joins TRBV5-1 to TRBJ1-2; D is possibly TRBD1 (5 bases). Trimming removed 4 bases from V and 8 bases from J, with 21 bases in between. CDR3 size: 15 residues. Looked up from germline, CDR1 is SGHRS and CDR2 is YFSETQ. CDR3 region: CASSAVDPGTDGYTF. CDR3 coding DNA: TGCGCCAGCAGCGCCGTCGACCCCGGGACGGACGGCTACACCTTC. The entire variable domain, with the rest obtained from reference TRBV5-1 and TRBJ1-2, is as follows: KAGVTQTPRYLIKTRGQQVTLSCSPISGHRSVSWYQQTPGQGLQFLFEYFSETQRNKGNFPGRFSGRQFSNSRSEMNVSTLELGDSALYLCASSAVDPGTDGYTFGSGTRLTVV.

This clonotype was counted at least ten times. CDR3 DNA: TGTGCCAGCAGTCTGTGGGGGGTTGGAGAGACCCAGTACTTC. It is translated as CASSLWGVGETQYF. The V call is TRBV7-2, the J call TRBJ2-5; perhaps TRBD2 as D (6 bases). V shed 6 bases and J shed 4 bases, with 15 bases lying between them. The CDR3 contains 14 residues. Looked up from germline, CDR1 is SGHTA and CDR2 is FQGNSA.

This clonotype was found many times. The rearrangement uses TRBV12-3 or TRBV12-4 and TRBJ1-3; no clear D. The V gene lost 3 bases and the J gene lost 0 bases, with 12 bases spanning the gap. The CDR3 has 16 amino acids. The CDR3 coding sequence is TGTGCCAGCAGTTTCTTACAGCCCAACTCTGGAAACACCATATATTTT. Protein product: CASSFLQPNSGNTIYF.

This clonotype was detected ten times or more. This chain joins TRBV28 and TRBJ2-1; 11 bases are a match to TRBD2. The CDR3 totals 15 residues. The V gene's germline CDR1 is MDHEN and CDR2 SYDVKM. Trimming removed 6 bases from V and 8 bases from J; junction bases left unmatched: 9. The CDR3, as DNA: TGTGCCAGCAGCACCACTAGCGGGAGACCGGATGAGCAGTTCTTC. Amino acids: CASSTTSGRPDEQFF.

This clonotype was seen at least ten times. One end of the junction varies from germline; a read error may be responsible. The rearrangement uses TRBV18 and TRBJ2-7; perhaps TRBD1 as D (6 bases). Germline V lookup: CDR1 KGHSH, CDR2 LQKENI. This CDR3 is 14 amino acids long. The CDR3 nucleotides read TGTACCAGCTCACCAAGGACAGCCTCGGGTGAGCAGTACTTC. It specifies CTSSPRTASGEQYF.

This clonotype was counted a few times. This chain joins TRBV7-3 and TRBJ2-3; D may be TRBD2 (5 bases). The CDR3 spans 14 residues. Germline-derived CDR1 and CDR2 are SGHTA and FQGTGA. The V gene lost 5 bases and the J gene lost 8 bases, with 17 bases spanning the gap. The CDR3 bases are TGTGCCAGCAGCCCCTATCGGGATGGAGGTACGCAGTATTTT. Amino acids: CASSPYRDGGTQYF.

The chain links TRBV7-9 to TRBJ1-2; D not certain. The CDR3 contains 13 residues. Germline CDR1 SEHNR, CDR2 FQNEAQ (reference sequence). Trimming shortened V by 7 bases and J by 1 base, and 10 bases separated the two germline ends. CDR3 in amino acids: CASNLIRNYGYTF. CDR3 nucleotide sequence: TGTGCCAGCAACTTGATACGTAACTATGGCTACACCTTC.

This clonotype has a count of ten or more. CDR3 bases: TGTGCCAGCAGCTTCAGCGGAGTCAGGGGTAATACTCCGCAGTACTTC. This translates into CASSFSGVRGNTPQYF. The chain joins TRBV7-8 to TRBJ2-7; a possible D gene is TRBD1 (6 bases). V lost 3 bases and J 9 bases, leaving 24 bases between the germline ends. CDR3 length: 16 residues. CDR1 and CDR2 (germline): SGHVS, FQNEAQ.

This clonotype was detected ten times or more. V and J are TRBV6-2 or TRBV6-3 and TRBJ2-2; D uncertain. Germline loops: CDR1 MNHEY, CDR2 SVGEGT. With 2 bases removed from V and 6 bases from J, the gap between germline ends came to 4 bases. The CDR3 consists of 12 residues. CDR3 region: CASSYGAGELFF. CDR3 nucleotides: TGTGCCAGCAGTTACGGGGCCGGGGAGCTGTTTTTT.

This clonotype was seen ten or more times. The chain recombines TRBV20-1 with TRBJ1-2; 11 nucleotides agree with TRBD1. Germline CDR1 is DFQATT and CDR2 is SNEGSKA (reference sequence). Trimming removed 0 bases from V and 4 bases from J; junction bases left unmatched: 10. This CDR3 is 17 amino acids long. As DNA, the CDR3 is TGCAGTGCTAGAGATCACCGGACAGGGGGCGCCGCCTATGGCTACACCTTC. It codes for CSARDHRTGGAAYGYTF.

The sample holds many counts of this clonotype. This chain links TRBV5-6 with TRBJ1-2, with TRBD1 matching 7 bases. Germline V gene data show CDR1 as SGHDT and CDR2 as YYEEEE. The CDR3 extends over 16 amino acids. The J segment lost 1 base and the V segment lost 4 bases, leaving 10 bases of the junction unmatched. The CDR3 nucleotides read TGTGCCAGCAGCGTGGACAGGAGGAGTTTTAACTATGGCTACACCTTC. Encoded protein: CASSVDRRSFNYGYTF.

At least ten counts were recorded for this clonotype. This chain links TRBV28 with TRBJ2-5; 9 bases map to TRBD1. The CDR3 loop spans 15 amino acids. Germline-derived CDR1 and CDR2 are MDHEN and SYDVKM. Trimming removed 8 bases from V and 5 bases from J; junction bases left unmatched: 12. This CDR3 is CASVTGGLGRETQYF. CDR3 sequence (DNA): TGTGCCAGCGTTACAGGGGGCCTGGGTAGGGAGACCCAGTACTTC.

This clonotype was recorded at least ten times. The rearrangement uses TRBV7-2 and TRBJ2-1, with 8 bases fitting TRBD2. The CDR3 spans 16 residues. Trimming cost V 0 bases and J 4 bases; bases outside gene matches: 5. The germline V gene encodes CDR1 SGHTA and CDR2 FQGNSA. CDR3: CASSLAWQRGYNEQFF. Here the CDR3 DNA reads TGTGCCAGCAGCTTAGCGTGGCAGCGGGGGTACAATGAGCAGTTCTTC.

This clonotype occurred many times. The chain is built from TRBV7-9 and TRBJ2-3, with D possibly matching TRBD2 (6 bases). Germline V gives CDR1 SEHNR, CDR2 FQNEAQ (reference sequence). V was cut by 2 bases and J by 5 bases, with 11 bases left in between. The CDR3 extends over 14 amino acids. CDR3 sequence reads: CASSLPEGKDTQYF. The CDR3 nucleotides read TGTGCCAGCAGCTTACCGGAGGGGAAAGATACGCAGTATTTT.